This T cell receptor beta chain appears in the sequencing data of a study of monozygotic twins with inflammatory bowel disease. This CDR3 contains 15 residues. Germline CDR1 reads SGHNT; CDR2 reads YYREEE (reference sequence). Each CDR3 protein gets one entry in TCRdb, which reprocessed the 5' RACE reads and gives no DNA. Across about 380,000 distinct CDR3 sequences, the top ten clones capture 2% to 3% of the sample. After skipping T cell sorting, the authors isolated total RNA from whole blood. Sequenced: blood. The J gene is TRBJ2-5, the V gene TRBV5-4. This TCR was sampled from a human donor with ulcerative colitis or Crohn's disease, or a healthy co-twin of an affected twin (not recorded which). CDR3 protein: CASSLYAGLRETQYF.